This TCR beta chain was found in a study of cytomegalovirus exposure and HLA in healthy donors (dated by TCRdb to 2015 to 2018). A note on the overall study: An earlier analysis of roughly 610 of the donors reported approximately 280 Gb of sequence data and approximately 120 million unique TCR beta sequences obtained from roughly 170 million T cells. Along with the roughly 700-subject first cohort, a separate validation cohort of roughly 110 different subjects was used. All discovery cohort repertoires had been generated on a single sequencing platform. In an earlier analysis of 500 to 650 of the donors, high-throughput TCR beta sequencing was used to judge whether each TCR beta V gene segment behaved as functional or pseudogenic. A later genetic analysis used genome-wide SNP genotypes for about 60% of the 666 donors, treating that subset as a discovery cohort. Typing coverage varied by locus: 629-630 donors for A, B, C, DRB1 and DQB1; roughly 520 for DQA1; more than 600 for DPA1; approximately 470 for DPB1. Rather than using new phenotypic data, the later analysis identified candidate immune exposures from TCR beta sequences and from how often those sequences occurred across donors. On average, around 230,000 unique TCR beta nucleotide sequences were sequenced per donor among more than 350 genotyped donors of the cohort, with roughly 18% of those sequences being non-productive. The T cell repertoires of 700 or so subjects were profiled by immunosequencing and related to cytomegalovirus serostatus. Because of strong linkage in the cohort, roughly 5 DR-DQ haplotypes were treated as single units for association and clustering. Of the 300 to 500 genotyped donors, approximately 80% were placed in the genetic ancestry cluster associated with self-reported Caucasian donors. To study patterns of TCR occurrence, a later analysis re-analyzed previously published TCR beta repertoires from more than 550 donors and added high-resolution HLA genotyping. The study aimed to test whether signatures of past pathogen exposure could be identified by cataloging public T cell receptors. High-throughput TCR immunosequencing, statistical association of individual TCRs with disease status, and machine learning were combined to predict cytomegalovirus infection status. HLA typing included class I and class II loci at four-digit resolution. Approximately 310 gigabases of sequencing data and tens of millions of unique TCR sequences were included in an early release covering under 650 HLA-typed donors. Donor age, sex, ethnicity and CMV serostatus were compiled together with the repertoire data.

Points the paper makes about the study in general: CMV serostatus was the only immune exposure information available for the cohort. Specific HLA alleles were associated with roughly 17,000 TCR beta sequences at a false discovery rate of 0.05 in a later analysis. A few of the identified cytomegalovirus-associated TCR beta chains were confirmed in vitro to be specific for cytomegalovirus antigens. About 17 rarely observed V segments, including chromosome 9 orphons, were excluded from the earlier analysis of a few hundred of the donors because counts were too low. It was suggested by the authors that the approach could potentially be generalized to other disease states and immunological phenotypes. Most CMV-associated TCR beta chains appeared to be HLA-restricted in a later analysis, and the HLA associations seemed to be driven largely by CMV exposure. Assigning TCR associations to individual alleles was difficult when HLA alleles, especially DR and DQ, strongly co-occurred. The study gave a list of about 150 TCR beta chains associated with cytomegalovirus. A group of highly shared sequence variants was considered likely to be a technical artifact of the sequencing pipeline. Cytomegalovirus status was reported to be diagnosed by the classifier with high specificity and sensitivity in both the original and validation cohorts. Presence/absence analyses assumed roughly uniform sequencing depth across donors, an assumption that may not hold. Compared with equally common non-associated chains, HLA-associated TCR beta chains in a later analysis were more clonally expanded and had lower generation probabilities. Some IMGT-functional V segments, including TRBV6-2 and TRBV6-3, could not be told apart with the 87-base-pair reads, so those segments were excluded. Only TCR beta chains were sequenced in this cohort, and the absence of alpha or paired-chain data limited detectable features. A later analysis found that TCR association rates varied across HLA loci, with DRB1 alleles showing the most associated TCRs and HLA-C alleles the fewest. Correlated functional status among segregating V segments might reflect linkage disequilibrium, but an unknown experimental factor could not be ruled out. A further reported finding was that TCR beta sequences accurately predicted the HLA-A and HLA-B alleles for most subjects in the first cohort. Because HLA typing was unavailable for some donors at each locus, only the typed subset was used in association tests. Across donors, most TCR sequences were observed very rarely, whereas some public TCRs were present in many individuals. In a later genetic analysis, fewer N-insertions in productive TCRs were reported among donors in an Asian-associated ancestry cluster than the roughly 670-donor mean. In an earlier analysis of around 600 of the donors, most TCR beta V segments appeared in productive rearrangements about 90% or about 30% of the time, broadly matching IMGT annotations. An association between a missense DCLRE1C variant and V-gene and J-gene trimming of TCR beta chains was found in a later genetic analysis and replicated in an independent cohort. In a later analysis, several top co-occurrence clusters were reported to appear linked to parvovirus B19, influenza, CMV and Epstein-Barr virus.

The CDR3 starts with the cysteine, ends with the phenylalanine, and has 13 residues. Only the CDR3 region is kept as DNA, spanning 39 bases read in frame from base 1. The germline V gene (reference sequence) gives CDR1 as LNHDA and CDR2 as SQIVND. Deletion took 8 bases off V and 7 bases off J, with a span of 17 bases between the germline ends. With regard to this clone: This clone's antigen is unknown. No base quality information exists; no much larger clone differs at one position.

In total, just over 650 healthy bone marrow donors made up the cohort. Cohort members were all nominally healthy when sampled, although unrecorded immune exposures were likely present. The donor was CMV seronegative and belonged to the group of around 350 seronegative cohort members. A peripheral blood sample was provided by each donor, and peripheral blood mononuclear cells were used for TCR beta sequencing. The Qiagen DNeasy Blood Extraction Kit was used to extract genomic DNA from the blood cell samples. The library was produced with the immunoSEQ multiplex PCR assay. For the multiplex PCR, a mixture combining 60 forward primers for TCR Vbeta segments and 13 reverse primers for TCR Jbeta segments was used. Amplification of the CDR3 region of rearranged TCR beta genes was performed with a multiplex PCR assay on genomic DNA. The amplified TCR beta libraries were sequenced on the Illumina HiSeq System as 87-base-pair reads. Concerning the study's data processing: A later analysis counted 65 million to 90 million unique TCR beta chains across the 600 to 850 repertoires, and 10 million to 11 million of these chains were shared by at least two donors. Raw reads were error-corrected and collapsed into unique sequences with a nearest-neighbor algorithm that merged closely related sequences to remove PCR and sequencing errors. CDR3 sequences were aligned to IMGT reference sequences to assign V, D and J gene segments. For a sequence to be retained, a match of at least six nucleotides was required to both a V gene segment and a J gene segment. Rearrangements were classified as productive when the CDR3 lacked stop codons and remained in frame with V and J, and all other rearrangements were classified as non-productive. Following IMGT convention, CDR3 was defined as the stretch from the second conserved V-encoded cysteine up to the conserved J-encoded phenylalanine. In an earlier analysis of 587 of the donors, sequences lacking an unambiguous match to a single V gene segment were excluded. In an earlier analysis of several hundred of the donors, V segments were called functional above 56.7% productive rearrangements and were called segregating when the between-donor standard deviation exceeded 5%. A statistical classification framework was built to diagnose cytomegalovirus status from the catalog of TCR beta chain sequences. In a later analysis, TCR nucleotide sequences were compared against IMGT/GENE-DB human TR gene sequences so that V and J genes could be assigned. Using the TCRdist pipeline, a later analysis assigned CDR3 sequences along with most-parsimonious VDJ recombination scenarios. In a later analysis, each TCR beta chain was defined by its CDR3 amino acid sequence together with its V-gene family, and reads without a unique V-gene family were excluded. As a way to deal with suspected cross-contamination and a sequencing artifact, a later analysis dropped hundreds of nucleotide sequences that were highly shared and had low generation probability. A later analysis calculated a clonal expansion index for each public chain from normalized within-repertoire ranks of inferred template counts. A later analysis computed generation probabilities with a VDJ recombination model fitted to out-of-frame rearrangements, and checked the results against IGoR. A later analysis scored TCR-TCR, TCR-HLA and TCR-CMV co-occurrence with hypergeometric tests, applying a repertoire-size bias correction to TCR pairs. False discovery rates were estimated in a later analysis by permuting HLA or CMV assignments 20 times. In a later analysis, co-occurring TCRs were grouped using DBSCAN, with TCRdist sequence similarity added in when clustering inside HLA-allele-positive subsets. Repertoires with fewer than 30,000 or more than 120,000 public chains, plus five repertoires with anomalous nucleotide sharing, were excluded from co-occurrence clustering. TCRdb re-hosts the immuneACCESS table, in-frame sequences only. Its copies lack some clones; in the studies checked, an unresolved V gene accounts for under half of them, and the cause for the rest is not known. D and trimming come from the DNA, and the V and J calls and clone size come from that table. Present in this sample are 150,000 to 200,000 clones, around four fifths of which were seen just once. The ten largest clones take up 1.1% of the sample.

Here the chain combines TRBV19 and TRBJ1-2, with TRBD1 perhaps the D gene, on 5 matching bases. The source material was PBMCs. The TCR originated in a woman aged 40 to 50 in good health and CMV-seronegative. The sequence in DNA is TGTGCCAGTGGGGACGGACTACGTAGTGGCTACACCTTC. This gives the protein CASGDGLRSGYTF. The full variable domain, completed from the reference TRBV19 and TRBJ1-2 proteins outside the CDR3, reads DGGITQSPKYLFRKEGQNVTLSCEQNLNHDAMYWYRQDPGQGLRLIYYSQIVNDFQKGDIAEGYSVSREKKESFPLTVTSAQKNPTAFYLCASGDGLRSGYTFGSGTRLTVV.